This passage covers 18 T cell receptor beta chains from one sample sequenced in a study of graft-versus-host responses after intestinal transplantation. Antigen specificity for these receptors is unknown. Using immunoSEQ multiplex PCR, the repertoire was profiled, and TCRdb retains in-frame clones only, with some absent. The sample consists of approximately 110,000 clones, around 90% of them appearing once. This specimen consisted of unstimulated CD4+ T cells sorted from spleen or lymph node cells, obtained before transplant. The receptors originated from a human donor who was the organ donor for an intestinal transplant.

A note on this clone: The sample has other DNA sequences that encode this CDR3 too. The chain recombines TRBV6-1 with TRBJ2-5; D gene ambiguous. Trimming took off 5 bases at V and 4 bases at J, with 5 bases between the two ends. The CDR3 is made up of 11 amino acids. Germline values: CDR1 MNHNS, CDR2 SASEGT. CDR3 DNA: TGTGCCAGCAGTTACCGAGAGACCCAGTACTTC. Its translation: CASSYRETQYF.

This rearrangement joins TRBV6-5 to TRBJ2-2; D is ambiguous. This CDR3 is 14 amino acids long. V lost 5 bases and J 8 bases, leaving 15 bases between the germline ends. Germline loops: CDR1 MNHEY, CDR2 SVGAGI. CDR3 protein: CASSEGPVGGELFF. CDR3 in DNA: TGTGCCAGCAGTGAAGGGCCCGTAGGGGGGGAGCTGTTTTTT.

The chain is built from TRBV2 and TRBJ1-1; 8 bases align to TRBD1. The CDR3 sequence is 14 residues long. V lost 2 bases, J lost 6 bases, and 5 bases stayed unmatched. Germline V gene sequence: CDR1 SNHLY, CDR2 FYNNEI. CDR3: CASSEQGAPSEAFF. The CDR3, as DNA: TGTGCCAGCAGTGAACAGGGGGCACCCTCTGAAGCTTTCTTT.

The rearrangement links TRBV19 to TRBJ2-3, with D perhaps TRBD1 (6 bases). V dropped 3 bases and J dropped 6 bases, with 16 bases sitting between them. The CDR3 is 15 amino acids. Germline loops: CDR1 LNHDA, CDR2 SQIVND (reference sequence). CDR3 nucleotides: TGTGCCAGTAGTATTGCGGCAGGGGCCTTCGATACGCAGTATTTT. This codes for CASSIAAGAFDTQYF.

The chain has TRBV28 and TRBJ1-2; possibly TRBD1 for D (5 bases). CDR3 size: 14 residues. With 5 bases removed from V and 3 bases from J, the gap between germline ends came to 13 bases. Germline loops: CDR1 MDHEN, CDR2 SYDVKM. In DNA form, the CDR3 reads TGTGCCAGCAGTACCGGGGGAGATCACTATGGCTACACCTTC. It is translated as CASSTGGDHYGYTF.

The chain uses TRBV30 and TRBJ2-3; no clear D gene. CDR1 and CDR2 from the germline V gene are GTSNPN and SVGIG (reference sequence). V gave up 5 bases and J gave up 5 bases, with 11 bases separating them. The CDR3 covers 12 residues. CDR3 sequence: CAWGATGDTQYF. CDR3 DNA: TGTGCCTGGGGTGCTACGGGAGATACGCAGTATTTT.

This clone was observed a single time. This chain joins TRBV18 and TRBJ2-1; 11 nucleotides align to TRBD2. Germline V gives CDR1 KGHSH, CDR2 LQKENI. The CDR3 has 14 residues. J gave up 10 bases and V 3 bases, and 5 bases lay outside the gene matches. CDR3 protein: CASSPTSGRWEQFF. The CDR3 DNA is TGTGCCAGCTCACCTACTAGCGGGAGATGGGAGCAGTTCTTC. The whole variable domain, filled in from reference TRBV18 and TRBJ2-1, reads NAGVMQNPRHLVRRRGQEARLRCSPMKGHSHVYWYRQLPEEGLKFMVYLQKENIIDESGMPKERFSAEFPKEGPSILRIQQVVRGDSAAYFCASSPTSGRWEQFFGPGTRLTVL.

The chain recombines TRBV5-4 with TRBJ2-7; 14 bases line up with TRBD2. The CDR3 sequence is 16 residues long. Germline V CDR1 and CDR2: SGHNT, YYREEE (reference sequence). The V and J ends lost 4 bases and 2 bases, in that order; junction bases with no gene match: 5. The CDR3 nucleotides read TGTGCCAGCAGCCCTGGACTAGCGGGAGGCCCCTACGAGCAGTACTTC. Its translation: CASSPGLAGGPYEQYF.

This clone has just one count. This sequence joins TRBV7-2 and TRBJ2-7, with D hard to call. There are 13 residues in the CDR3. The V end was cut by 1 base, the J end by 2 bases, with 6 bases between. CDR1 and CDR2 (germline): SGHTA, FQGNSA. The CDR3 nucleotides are TGTGCCAGCAGCTTAGTACGCGCCTACGAGCAGTACTTC. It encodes CASSLVRAYEQYF.

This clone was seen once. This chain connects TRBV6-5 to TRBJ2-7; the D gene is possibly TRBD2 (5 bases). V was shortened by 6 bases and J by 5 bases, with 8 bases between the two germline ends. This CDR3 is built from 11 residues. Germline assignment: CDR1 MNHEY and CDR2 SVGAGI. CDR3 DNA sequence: TGTGCCAGCAGGTCGAGGGACGAGCAGTACTTC. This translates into CASRSRDEQYF.

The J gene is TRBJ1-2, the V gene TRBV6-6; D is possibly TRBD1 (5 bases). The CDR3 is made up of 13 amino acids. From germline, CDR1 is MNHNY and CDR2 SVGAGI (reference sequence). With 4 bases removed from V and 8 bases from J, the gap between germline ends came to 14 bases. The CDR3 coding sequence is TGTGCCAGCAGTTGGGGGGGGTCGGGCGGCTACACCTTC. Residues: CASSWGGSGGYTF.

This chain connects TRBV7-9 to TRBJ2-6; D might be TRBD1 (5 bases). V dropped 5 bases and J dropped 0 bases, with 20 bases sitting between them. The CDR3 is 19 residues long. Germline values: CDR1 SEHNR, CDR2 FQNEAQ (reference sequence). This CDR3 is CASSQAAGRLLSGANVLTF. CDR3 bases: TGTGCCAGCAGCCAGGCGGCAGGGCGACTCCTCTCTGGGGCCAACGTCCTGACTTTC.

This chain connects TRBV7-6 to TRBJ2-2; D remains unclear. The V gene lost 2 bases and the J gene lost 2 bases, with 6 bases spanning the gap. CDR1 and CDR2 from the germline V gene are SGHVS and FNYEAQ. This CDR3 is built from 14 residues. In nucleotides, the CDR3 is TGTGCCAGCAGCTTACAGATAAACACCGGGGAGCTGTTTTTT. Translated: CASSLQINTGELFF.

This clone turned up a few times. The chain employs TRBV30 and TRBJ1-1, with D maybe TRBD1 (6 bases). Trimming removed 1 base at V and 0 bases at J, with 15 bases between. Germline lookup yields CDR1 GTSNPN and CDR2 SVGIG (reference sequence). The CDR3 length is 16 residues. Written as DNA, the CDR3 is TGTGCCTGGAGTGGCCCGCGCAGGGGTATGAACACTGAAGCTTTCTTT. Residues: CAWSGPRRGMNTEAFF. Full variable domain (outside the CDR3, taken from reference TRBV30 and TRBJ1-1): SQTIHQWPATLVQPVGSPLSLECTVEGTSNPNLYWYRQAAGRGLQLLFYSVGIGQISSEVPQNLSASRPQDRQFILSSKKLLLSDSGFYLCAWSGPRRGMNTEAFFGQGTRLTVV.

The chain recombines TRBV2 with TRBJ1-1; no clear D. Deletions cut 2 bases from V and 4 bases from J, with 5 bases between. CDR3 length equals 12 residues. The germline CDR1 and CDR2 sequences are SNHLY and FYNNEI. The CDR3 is CASSERATEAFF. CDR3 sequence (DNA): TGTGCCAGCAGTGAAAGGGCCACTGAAGCTTTCTTT.

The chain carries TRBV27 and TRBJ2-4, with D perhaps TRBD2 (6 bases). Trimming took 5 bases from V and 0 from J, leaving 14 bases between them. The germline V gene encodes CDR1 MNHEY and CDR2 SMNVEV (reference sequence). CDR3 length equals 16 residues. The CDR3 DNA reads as TGTGCCAGCAGTCCTCGGGAGCCATTAGCCAAAAACATTCAGTACTTC. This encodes CASSPREPLAKNIQYF.

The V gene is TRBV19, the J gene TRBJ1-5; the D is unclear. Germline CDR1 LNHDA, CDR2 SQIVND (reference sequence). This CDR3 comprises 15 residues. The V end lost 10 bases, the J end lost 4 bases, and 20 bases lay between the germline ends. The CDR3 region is CATTKRAHNNQPQHF. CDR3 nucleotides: TGTGCCACTACCAAACGCGCCCACAATAATCAGCCCCAGCATTTT.

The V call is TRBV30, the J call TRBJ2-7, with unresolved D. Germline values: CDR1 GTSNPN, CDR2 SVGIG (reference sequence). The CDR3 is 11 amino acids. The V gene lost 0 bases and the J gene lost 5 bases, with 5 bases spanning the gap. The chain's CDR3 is CAWSVLNEQYF. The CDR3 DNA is TGTGCCTGGAGTGTTCTGAACGAGCAGTACTTC. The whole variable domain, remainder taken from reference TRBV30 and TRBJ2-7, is SQTIHQWPATLVQPVGSPLSLECTVEGTSNPNLYWYRQAAGRGLQLLFYSVGIGQISSEVPQNLSASRPQDRQFILSSKKLLLSDSGFYLCAWSVLNEQYFGPGTRLTVT.